This is a list of T cell receptor beta chains from one sample in a study of T cell repertoires in cytomegalovirus infection. TCRdb passed the reads through MiXCR, listing each CDR3 protein once. The repertoire has about 530,000 distinct CDR3 sequences, approximately 25% of them found once; the top ten carry roughly 13%. The sequenced material came from PBMCs. These receptors were obtained from a human donor in good health (CMV status not recorded). Some clones in this sample may be carry-over from other donors' samples. CDR3s leave out the opening cysteine and the closing phenylalanine or tryptophan. For some rows the clone size is stated as once, few or many, or as a class when expanded; others skip it.

v_call	j_call	clone_size	cdr3_aa
TRBV14	TRBJ1-1	few	ASSPTGGWGTEAF
TRBV5-6	TRBJ1-5	.	ASSFYQGGGQPQH
TRBV5-4	TRBJ2-7	few	ASSIQSSYEQY
TRBV12-3/TRBV12-4	TRBJ1-1	.	ASSVQWGNTEAF
TRBV28	TRBJ2-1	.	ASSSSRADSYNEQF
TRBV6-2/TRBV6-3	TRBJ2-1	few	ATQFEYPSANEQF
TRBV28	TRBJ2-3	.	ASSFAGTIHTDTQY
TRBV19	TRBJ2-4	.	ASSIQQTIAKNIQY
TRBV7-3	TRBJ2-1	many	ASSLSGTGNNEQF
TRBV6-2/TRBV6-3	TRBJ1-5	.	ASSPTGSGNQPQH
TRBV20-1	TRBJ2-3	.	SAGGSTDTQY
TRBV12-3/TRBV12-4	TRBJ2-1	few	ASSLAGLAPYNEQF
TRBV19	TRBJ2-3	.	ASSIPRGRTDTQY
TRBV4-1	TRBJ1-3	many	ASSQRTGSSGNTIY
TRBV24-1	TRBJ2-1	.	ATSFSSENEQF
TRBV7-3	TRBJ2-7	few	ASSLTHDEQY
TRBV9	TRBJ2-1	.	ASSHQRGTRPYNEQF
TRBV19	TRBJ2-1	.	ASSSLAGTREQF
TRBV7-9	TRBJ1-1	.	ASSLYGVEAF
TRBV12-3/TRBV12-4	TRBJ2-2	.	ASSTPPGVSNTGELF
TRBV6-2/TRBV6-3	TRBJ2-3	.	ASKKAGLGTDTQY
TRBV6-2/TRBV6-3	TRBJ1-4	few	ASSYRDRSKVF
TRBV7-6	TRBJ2-6	many	ASSLDGSSGANVLT
TRBV2	TRBJ1-2	.	ASMTETNYGYT
TRBV20-1	TRBJ2-5	.	SAREGTSGETQY
TRBV29-1	TRBJ1-4	.	SAGGGINEKLF
TRBV27	TRBJ2-4	.	ASSSTVGNIQY
TRBV28	TRBJ1-1	few	ASTTPGAEAF
TRBV5-4	TRBJ2-1	.	ASSSGTSGHNNEQF
TRBV20-1	TRBJ2-4	.	SARDPRGNIQY
TRBV11-2	TRBJ2-3	.	ASSFYSSGRGADTQY
TRBV7-8	TRBJ2-3	many	ASWTGGSTDTQY
TRBV27	TRBJ1-5	few	ASSPQGQGTYQPQH
TRBV6-1	TRBJ2-5	few	ASSGTVQETQY
TRBV6-2/TRBV6-3	TRBJ2-2	once	ASSRPISNTGELF
TRBV20-1	TRBJ1-2	.	SATNPSYGYT
TRBV10-3	TRBJ1-2	once	AKWTGNGYT
TRBV12-3/TRBV12-4	TRBJ1-4	many	ASSADLEANEKLF